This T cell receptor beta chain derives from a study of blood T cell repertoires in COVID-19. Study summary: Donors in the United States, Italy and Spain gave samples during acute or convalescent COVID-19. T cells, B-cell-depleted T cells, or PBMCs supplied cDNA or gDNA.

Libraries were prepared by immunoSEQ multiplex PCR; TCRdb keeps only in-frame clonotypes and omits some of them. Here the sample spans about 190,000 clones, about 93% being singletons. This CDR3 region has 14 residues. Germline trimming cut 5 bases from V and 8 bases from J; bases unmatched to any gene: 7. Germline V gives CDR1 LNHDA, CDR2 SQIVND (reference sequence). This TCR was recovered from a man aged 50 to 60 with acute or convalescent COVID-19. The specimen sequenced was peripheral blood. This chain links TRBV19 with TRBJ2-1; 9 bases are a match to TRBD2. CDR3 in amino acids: CASSPSGGLDEQFF. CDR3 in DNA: TGTGCCAGTAGTCCCAGCGGGGGGCTAGATGAGCAGTTCTTC.